This TCR beta chain emerged from a study of blood T cell repertoires in COVID-19. Assay: immunoSEQ multiplex PCR; the TCRdb copy retains only in-frame clones and omits some. This table holds about 170,000 clones, roughly 70% found once. CDR3 length: 18 residues. Germline V gene lookup returns CDR1 LGHDT and CDR2 YNNKEL (reference sequence). The V and J ends lost 3 bases and 0 bases, in that order; junction bases with no gene match: 5. This clone occurred a few times. This TCR derives from a woman older than 75 with acute or convalescent COVID-19. The chain recombines TRBV3-1 (or the pseudogene TRBV3-2) with TRBJ2-1, with TRBD2 identical over 13 bases. Input material: peripheral blood. CDR3 region: CASSHRLAGGLSYNEQFF. Written as DNA, the CDR3 is TGTGCCAGCAGCCACCGACTAGCGGGAGGCCTCTCCTACAATGAGCAGTTCTTC.